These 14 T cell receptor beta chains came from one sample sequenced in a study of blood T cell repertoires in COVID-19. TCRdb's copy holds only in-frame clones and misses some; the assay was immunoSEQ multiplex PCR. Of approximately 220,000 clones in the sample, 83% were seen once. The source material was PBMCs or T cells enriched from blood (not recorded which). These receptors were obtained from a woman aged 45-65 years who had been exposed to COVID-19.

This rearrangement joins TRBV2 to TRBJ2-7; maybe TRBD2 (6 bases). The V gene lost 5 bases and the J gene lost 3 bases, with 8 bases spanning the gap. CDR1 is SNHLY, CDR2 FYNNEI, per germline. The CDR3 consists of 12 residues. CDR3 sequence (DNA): TGTGCCAGCAGTCGACTAGTCTACGAGCAGTACTTC. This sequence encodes CASSRLVYEQYF. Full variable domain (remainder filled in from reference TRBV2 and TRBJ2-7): EPEVTQTPSHQVTQMGQEVILRCVPISNHLYFYWYRQILGQKVEFLVSFYNNEISEKSEIFDDQFSVERPDGSNFTLKIRSTKLEDSAMYFCASSRLVYEQYFGPGTRLTVT.

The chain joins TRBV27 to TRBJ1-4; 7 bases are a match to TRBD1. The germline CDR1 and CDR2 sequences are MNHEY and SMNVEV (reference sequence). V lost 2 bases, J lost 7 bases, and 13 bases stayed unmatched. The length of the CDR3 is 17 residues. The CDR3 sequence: CASSLIRRTGSVEKLFF. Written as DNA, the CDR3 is TGTGCCAGCAGTTTAATCCGGCGGACAGGTTCTGTTGAAAAACTGTTTTTT. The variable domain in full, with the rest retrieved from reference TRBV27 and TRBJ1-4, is EAQVTQNPRYLITVTGKKLTVTCSQNMNHEYMSWYRQDPGLGLRQIYYSMNVEVTDKGDVPEGYKVSRKEKRNFPLILESPSPNQTSLYFCASSLIRRTGSVEKLFFGSGTQLSVL.

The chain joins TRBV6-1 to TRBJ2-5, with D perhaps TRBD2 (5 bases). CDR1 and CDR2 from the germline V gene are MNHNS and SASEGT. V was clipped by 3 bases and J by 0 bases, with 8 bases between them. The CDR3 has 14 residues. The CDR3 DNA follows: TGTGCCAGCAGTGATACTAGTCACCAAGAGACCCAGTACTTC. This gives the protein CASSDTSHQETQYF.

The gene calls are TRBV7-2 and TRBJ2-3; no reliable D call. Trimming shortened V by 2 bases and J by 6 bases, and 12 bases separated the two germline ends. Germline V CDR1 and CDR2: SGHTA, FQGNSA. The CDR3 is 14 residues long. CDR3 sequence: CASSLTPIQDTQYF. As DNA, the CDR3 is TGTGCCAGCAGCTTAACCCCCATACAGGATACGCAGTATTTT. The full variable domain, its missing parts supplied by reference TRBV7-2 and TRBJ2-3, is GAGVSQSPSNKVTEKGKDVELRCDPISGHTALYWYRQSLGQGLEFLIYFQGNSAPDKSGLPSDRFSAERTGGSVSTLTIQRTQQEDSAVYLCASSLTPIQDTQYFGPGTRLTVL.

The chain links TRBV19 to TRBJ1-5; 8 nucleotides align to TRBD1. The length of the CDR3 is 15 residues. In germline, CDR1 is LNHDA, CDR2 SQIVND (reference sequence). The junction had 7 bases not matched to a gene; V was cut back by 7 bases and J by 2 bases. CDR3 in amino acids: CASNDRGLGNQPQHF. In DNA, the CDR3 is TGTGCCAGTAACGACAGGGGACTTGGCAATCAGCCCCAGCATTTT.

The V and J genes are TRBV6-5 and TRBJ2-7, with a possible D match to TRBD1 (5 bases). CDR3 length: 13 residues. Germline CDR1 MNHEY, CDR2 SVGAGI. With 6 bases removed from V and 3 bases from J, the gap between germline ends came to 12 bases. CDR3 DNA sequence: TGTGCCAGCAGGTTAGCAGGGATCTACGAGCAGTACTTC. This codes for CASRLAGIYEQYF.

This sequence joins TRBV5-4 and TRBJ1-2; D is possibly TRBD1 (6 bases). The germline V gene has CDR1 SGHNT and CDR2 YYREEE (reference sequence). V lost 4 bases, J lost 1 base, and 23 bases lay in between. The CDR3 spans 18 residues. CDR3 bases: TGTGCCAGCAGCCCAACCCAGACAACAGGGCCAAGTAACTATGGCTACACCTTC. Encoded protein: CASSPTQTTGPSNYGYTF.

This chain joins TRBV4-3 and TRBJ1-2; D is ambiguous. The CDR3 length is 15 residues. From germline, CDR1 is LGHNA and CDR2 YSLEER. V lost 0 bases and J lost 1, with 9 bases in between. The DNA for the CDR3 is TGCGCCAGCAGCCAAGATCGGCGGTTTAACTATGGCTACACCTTC. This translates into CASSQDRRFNYGYTF.

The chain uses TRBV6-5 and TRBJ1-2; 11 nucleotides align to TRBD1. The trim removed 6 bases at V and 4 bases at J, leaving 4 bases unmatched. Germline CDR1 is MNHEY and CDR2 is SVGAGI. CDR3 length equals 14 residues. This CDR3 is CASRPGTGGYGYTF. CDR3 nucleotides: TGTGCCAGCAGACCCGGGACAGGGGGCTATGGCTACACCTTC.

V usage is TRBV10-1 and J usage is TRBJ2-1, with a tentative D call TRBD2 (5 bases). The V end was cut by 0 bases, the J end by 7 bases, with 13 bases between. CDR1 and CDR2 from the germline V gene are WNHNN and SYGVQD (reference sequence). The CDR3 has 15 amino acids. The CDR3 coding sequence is TGCGCCAGCAGTGAGTCTCTAGCCCCCGGTAATGAGCAGTTCTTC. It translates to CASSESLAPGNEQFF.

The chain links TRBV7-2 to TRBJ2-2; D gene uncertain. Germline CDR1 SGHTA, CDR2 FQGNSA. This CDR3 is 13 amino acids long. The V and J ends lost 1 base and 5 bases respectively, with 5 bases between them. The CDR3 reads CASSLVRTGELFF. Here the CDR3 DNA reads TGTGCCAGCAGCTTAGTTCGGACCGGGGAGCTGTTTTTT.

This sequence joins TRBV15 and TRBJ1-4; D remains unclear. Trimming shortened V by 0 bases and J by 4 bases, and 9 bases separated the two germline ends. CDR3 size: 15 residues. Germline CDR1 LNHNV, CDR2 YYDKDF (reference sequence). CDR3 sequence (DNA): TGTGCCACCAGCAGAGATGGAGCCAGTAATGAAAAACTGTTTTTT. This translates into CATSRDGASNEKLFF.

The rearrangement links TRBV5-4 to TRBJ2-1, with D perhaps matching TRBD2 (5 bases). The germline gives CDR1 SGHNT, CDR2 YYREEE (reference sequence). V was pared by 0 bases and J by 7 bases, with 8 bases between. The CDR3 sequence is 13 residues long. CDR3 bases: TGTGCCAGCAGCTTGGGGAGGTTAAATGAGCAGTTCTTC. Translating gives CASSLGRLNEQFF.

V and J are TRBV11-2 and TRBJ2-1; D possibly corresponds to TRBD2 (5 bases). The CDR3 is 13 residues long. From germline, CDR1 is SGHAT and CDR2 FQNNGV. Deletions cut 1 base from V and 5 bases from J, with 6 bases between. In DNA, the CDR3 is TGTGCCAGCAGCTTAGCGGGGAACAATGAGCAGTTCTTC. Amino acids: CASSLAGNNEQFF.